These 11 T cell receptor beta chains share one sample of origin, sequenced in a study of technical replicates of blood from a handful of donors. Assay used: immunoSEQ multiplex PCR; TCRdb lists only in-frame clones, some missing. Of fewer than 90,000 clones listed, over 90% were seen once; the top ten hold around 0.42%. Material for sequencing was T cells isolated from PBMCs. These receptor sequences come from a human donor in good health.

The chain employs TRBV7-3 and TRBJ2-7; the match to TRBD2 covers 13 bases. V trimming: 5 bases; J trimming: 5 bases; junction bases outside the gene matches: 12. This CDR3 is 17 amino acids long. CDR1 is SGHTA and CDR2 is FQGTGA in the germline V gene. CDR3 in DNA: TGTGCCAGCAGCCCCGGACTAGCGGGAGATCGTAGTGACGAGCAGTACTTC. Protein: CASSPGLAGDRSDEQYF.

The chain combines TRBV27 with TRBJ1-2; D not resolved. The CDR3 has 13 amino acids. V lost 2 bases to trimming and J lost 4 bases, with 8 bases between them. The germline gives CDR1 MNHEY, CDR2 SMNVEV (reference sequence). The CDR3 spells CASSLGWAYGYTF. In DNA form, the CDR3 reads TGTGCCAGCAGTTTAGGCTGGGCCTATGGCTACACCTTC.

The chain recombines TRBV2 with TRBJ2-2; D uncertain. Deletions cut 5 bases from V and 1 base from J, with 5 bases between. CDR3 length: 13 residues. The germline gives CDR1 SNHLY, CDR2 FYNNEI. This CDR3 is CASSYRNTGELFF. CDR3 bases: TGTGCCAGCAGTTACAGGAACACCGGGGAGCTGTTTTTT.

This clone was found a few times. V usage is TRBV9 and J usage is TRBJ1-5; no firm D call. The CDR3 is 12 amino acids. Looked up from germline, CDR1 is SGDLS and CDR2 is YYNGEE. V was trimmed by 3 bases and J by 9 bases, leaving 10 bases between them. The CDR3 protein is CASSAVPGPQHF. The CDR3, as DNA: TGTGCCAGCAGCGCAGTACCGGGGCCCCAGCATTTT.

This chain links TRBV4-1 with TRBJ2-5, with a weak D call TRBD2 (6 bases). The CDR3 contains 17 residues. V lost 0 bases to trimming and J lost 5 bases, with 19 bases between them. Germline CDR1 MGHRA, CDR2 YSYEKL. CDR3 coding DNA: TGCGCCAGCAGCCAAGATATAGCGTCGGGGGTGAGGGAGACCCAGTACTTC. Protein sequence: CASSQDIASGVRETQYF.

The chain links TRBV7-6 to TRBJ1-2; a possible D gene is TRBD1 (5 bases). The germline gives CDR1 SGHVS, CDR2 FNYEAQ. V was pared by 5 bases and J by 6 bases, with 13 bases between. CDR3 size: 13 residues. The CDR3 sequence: CASSVRQSDGYTF. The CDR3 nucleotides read TGTGCCAGCAGCGTTAGACAGTCGGATGGCTACACCTTC.

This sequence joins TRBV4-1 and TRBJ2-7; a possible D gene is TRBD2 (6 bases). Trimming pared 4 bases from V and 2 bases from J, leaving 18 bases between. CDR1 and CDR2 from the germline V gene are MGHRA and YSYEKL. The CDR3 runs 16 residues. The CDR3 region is CASSLHGGGEAYEQYF. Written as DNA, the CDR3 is TGCGCCAGCAGCCTTCACGGAGGAGGGGAGGCCTACGAGCAGTACTTC.

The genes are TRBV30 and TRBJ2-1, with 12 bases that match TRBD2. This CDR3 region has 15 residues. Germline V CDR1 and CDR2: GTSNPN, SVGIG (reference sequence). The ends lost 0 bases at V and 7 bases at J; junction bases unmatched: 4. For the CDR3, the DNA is TGTGCCTGGAGTGTACGGCTAGCGGGAGGGAATGAGCAGTTCTTC. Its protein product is CAWSVRLAGGNEQFF.

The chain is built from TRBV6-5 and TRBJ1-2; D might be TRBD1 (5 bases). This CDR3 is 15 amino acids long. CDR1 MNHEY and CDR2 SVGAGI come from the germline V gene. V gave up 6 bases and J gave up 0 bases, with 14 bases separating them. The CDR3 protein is CASSPGQESNYGYTF. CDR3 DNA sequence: TGTGCCAGCAGCCCCGGACAAGAGTCTAACTATGGCTACACCTTC.

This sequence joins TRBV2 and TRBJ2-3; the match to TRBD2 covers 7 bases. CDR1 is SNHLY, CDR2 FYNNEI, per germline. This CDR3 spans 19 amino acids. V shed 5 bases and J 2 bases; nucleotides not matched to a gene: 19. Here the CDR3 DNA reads TGTGCCAGCAGTCCCTGGGGGGGATTCCTTGAGAACCCCACAGATACGCAGTATTTT. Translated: CASSPWGGFLENPTDTQYF.

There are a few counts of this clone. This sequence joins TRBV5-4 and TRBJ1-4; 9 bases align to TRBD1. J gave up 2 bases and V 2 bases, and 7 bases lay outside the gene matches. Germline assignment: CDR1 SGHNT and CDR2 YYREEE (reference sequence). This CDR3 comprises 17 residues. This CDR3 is CASSFWTGEGTNEKLFF. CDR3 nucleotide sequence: TGTGCCAGCAGCTTTTGGACAGGGGAAGGGACTAATGAAAAACTGTTTTTT.